This T cell receptor beta chain was sequenced in a study of response to subunit inactivated influenza vaccine. After removal of 5 bases from V and 2 bases from J, the junction contained 2 bases not matched to a gene. The CDR3 runs to 14 residues. General study findings and limits: Authors suggested each seasonal flu vaccination may recruit only limited numbers of new T cells.

This clonotype has more than one count but fewer than ten. Its specificity is not known. TCRdb reprocessed the RT-PCR reads via MiXCR and lists one record per CDR3 protein. Among 200,000 to 250,000 distinct CDR3 sequences, roughly an eighth were seen once, and the ten largest hold 7.5% to 10%. The receptor was derived from a man aged 45-65 years who received an inactivated influenza vaccine. The rearrangement links TRBV12-3 or TRBV12-4 to TRBJ2-1; the match to TRBD1 covers 8 bases. The sequenced sample was non-naive T cells sorted from PBMCs, obtained around two weeks before vaccination. CDR3 amino acids: CASSTQGAYNEQFF. CDR3 in DNA: TGTGCCAGCAGTACACAGGGGGCCTACAATGAGCAGTTCTTC.